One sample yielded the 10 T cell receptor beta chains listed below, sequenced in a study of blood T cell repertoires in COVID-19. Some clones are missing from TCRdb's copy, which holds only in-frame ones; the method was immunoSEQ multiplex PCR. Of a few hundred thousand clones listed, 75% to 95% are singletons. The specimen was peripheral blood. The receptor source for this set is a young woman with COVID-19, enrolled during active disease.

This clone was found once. DNA for the CDR3: TGTGCCAGCAGCCCGCGGACTGCCGACCCCGGAGATACGCAGTATTTT. Its protein product is CASSPRTADPGDTQYF. The rearrangement links TRBV7-9 to TRBJ2-3; TRBD2 is a possible D gene (5 bases). V was pared by 5 bases and J by 5 bases, with 20 bases between. This CDR3 comprises 16 residues. Germline V gene data show CDR1 as SEHNR and CDR2 as FQNEAQ (reference sequence).

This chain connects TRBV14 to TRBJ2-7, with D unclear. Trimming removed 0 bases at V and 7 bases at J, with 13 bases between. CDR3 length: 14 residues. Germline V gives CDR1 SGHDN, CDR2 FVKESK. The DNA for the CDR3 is TGTGCCAGCAGCCAAGACGTACCGACGGGTGAGCAGTACTTC. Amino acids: CASSQDVPTGEQYF.

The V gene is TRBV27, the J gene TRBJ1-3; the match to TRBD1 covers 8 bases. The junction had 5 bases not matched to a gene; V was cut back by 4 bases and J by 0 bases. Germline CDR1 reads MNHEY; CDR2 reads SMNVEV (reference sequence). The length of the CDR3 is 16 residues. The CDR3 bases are TGTGCCAGCAGTTCATCAGGGGGCATCTCTGGAAACACCATATATTTT. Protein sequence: CASSSSGGISGNTIYF.

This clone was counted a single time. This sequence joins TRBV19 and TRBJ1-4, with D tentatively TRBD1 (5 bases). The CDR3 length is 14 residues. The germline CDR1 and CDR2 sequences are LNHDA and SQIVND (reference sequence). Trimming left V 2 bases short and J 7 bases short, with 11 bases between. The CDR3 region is CASSIQGRREKLFF. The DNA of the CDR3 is TGTGCCAGTAGTATACAGGGTAGGCGTGAAAAACTGTTTTTT.

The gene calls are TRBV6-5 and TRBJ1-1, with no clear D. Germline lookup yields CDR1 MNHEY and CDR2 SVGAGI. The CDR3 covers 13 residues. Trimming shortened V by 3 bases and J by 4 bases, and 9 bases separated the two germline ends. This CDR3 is CASSYSEGTEAFF. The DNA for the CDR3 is TGTGCCAGCAGTTATTCCGAGGGCACTGAAGCTTTCTTT.

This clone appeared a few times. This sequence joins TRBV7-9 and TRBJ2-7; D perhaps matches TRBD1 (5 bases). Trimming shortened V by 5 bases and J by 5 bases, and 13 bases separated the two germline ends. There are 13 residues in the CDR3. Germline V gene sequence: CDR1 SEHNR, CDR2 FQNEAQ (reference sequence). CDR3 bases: TGTGCCAGCAGCCTCGGACAATACAACGAGCAGTACTTC. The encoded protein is CASSLGQYNEQYF.

The CDR3 here is CASRSAGELFF. CDR3 DNA sequence: TGTGCCAGCCGCTCGGCCGGGGAGCTGTTTTTT. The V and J genes are TRBV12-3 or TRBV12-4 and TRBJ2-2; no clear D gene. The CDR3 consists of 11 residues. V shed 8 bases and J shed 6 bases, with 7 bases lying between them.

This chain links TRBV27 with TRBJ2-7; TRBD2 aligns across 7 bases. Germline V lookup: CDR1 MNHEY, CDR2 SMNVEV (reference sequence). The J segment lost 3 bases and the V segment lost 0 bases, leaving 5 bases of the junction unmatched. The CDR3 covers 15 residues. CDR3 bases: TGTGCCAGCAGTTTATCGGGAGGGAGCCACTACGAGCAGTACTTC. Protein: CASSLSGGSHYEQYF.

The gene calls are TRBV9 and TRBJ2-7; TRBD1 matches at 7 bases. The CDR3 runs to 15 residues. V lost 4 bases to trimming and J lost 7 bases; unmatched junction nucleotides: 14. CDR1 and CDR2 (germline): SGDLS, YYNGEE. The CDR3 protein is CASSINPDRVREQYF. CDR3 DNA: TGTGCCAGCAGCATCAACCCCGACAGGGTGCGTGAGCAGTACTTC.

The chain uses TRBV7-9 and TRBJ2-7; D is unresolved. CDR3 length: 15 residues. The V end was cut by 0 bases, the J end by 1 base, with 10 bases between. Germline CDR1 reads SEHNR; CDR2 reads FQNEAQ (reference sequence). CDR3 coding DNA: TGTGCCAGCAGCTTAGCGGGCGACAAATCCTACGAGCAGTACTTC. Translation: CASSLAGDKSYEQYF.